Listed here are 23 T cell receptor beta chains from one sample, sequenced in a study of identical twins. Using its own MiXCR run on the 5' RACE reads, TCRdb lists one record per CDR3 protein. The data hold fewer than 450,000 distinct CDR3 sequences, with approximately 9.1% observed a single time. The material sequenced was naive T cells sorted from blood. The receptors shown here come from a woman between 50 and 59 years old in good health.

This clonotype has a handful of counts. The V call is TRBV7-8, the J call TRBJ1-1; 7 nucleotides line up with TRBD1. This CDR3 spans 16 amino acids. Germline CDR1 SGHVS, CDR2 FQNEAQ. V lost 5 bases and J lost 1; bases outside the gene matches: 10. The CDR3 DNA follows: TGTGCCAGCAGCGCCATAACAGGGGTGGAGAACACTGAAGCTTTCTTT. As protein: CASSAITGVENTEAFF.

This clonotype came up many times. This chain connects TRBV29-1 to TRBJ2-4; the D gene is possibly TRBD2 (6 bases). V was shortened by 3 bases and J by 8 bases, with 11 bases between the two germline ends. The CDR3 consists of 12 residues. In germline, CDR1 is SQVTM, CDR2 ANQGSEA. CDR3 in DNA: TGCAGCGTTGAGGCGGGGATAGACATTCAGTACTTC. Its translation: CSVEAGIDIQYF.

This clonotype was observed a handful of times. The chain combines TRBV5-1 with TRBJ2-1; tentatively, D is TRBD1 (5 bases). V was shortened by 7 bases and J by 4 bases, with 12 bases between the two germline ends. Germline CDR1 is SGHRS and CDR2 is YFSETQ. This CDR3 is built from 13 residues. In nucleotides, the CDR3 is TGCGCCAGCCTGGCAGGGAATTACAATGAGCAGTTCTTC. Its protein is CASLAGNYNEQFF.

The chain couples TRBV29-1 to TRBJ2-3; D may be TRBD1 (5 bases). The CDR3 runs 13 residues. Per germline, CDR1 SQVTM and CDR2 ANQGSEA. V gave up 3 bases and J gave up 0 bases, with 7 bases separating them. The CDR3 reads CSVEDISTDTQYF. The CDR3 coding sequence is TGCAGCGTTGAGGACATTAGCACAGATACGCAGTATTTT.

The rearrangement links TRBV7-9 to TRBJ2-4; D perhaps matches TRBD1 (6 bases). From germline, CDR1 is SEHNR and CDR2 FQNEAQ (reference sequence). The CDR3 spans 20 residues. V dropped 5 bases and J dropped 1 base, with 27 bases sitting between them. CDR3 region: CASSRLFDGQTKRAKNIQYF. The CDR3, as DNA: TGTGCCAGCAGCCGACTGTTTGATGGACAGACCAAGAGGGCCAAAAACATTCAGTACTTC.

This clonotype has only a few counts. This sequence joins TRBV5-1 and TRBJ2-3, with D perhaps matching TRBD2 (6 bases). Germline V gene data show CDR1 as SGHRS and CDR2 as YFSETQ. V lost 0 bases to trimming and J lost 0 bases, with 17 bases between them. The CDR3 is made up of 18 amino acids. The CDR3 sequence is CASSLVGGKPLSTDTQYF. The CDR3 DNA reads as TGCGCCAGCAGCTTGGTTGGCGGGAAACCTCTCAGCACAGATACGCAGTATTTT. The variable domain in full, with the rest retrieved from reference TRBV5-1 and TRBJ2-3, is KAGVTQTPRYLIKTRGQQVTLSCSPISGHRSVSWYQQTPGQGLQFLFEYFSETQRNKGNFPGRFSGRQFSNSRSEMNVSTLELGDSALYLCASSLVGGKPLSTDTQYFGPGTRLTVL.

The V gene is TRBV9, the J gene TRBJ2-3; 7 bases agree with TRBD2. V lost 6 bases, J lost 8 bases, and 15 bases stayed unmatched. The CDR3 runs 15 residues. CDR1 and CDR2 from the germline V gene are SGDLS and YYNGEE. The CDR3 sequence: CASNEEGGPFGTQYF. CDR3 nucleotide sequence: TGTGCCAGCAACGAGGAGGGAGGGCCGTTCGGTACGCAGTATTTT.

V is TRBV5-1 and J is TRBJ2-5; D not certain. CDR1 and CDR2 from the germline V gene are SGHRS and YFSETQ. The CDR3 consists of 15 residues. V was pared by 0 bases and J by 0 bases, with 9 bases between. As DNA, the CDR3 is TGCGCCAGCAGCTTGGCCTCACAGTACCAAGAGACCCAGTACTTC. Its protein product is CASSLASQYQETQYF. Combining the CDR3 with reference TRBV5-1 and TRBJ2-5 gives the whole variable domain KAGVTQTPRYLIKTRGQQVTLSCSPISGHRSVSWYQQTPGQGLQFLFEYFSETQRNKGNFPGRFSGRQFSNSRSEMNVSTLELGDSALYLCASSLASQYQETQYFGPGTRLLVL.

V is TRBV20-1 and J is TRBJ2-1; maybe TRBD2 (7 bases). The V gene lost 2 bases and the J gene lost 1 base, with 18 bases spanning the gap. Germline loops: CDR1 DFQATT, CDR2 SNEGSKA (reference sequence). This CDR3 is 17 amino acids long. DNA of the CDR3: TGCAGTGCTAGATTGGTGGGGGCGGGAGTGTCCTACAATGAGCAGTTCTTC. Residues: CSARLVGAGVSYNEQFF.

This clonotype was seen at least ten times. The chain carries TRBV24-1 and TRBJ2-1; the D gene is possibly TRBD2 (5 bases). The CDR3 has 14 residues. V dropped 7 bases and J dropped 4 bases, with 13 bases sitting between them. Looked up from germline, CDR1 is KGHDR and CDR2 is SFDVKD. The DNA for the CDR3 is TGTGCCACCAGCCGGGGTGCCGGGTACAATGAGCAGTTCTTC. As protein: CATSRGAGYNEQFF.

This clonotype occurred a few times. The rearrangement joins TRBV20-1 to TRBJ2-3; 8 positions match TRBD2. The CDR3 loop spans 16 amino acids. Germline CDR1 DFQATT, CDR2 SNEGSKA (reference sequence). V gave up 0 bases and J gave up 1 base; unmatched junction bases: 6. The CDR3 sequence is CSARESPTSGTDTQYF. The CDR3, as DNA: TGCAGTGCTAGAGAAAGCCCGACTAGCGGCACAGATACGCAGTATTTT.

This clonotype came up a few times. This chain connects TRBV28 to TRBJ2-7; TRBD2 aligns across 10 bases. Germline CDR1 reads MDHEN; CDR2 reads SYDVKM. The CDR3 consists of 15 residues. Trimming cost V 4 bases and J 0 bases; bases outside gene matches: 3. The CDR3 coding sequence is TGTGCCAGCAGTTCGACTAGCGGGTTCTCCTACGAGCAGTACTTC. Encoded protein: CASSSTSGFSYEQYF.

The CDR3 bases are TGTGCCAGCAGTTACTCCGGCGGTAGGAGGGAGCTGTTTTTT. Its protein is CASSYSGGRRELFF. The chain couples TRBV6-2 or TRBV6-3 to TRBJ2-2; D unclear. Per the germline V gene, CDR1 is MNHEY and CDR2 is SVGEGT. Deletions cut 0 bases from V and 9 bases from J, with 11 bases between. The CDR3 is 14 amino acids.

The V gene is TRBV18, the J gene TRBJ2-7; TRBD1 matches 8 bases. The CDR3 covers 16 residues. V was pared by 2 bases and J by 5 bases, with 11 bases of the junction left unmatched. CDR1 is KGHSH, CDR2 LQKENI, per germline. In DNA, the CDR3 is TGTGCCAGCTCACCAAAGGACAGGGAGCTCCTGGACGAGCAGTACTTC. This gives the protein CASSPKDRELLDEQYF. Together with reference TRBV18 and TRBJ2-7, the CDR3 gives the full variable domain: NAGVMQNPRHLVRRRGQEARLRCSPMKGHSHVYWYRQLPEEGLKFMVYLQKENIIDESGMPKERFSAEFPKEGPSILRIQQVVRGDSAAYFCASSPKDRELLDEQYFGPGTRLTVT.

This clonotype was picked up many times. This rearrangement joins TRBV24-1 to TRBJ2-3, with D unclear. CDR1 is KGHDR and CDR2 is SFDVKD in the germline V gene. The CDR3 extends over 14 amino acids. The V end lost 9 bases, the J end lost 7 bases, and 19 bases lay between the germline ends. The CDR3 is CATQADPSINTQYF. The CDR3 coding sequence is TGTGCCACCCAAGCTGATCCCTCCATTAATACGCAGTATTTT.

This clonotype occurred a few times. The chain joins TRBV5-6 to TRBJ1-5, with D perhaps TRBD1 (6 bases). Germline values: CDR1 SGHDT, CDR2 YYEEEE. This CDR3 contains 15 residues. V was cut by 5 bases and J by 4 bases, with 16 bases left in between. The CDR3 region has the DNA TGTGCCAGCAGTTACACAGGGTTCGGGAATCAGCCCCAGCATTTT. Its translation is CASSYTGFGNQPQHF.

Many counts were recorded for this clonotype. This chain links TRBV24-1 with TRBJ2-1; TRBD2 agrees at 15 bases. Unmatched junction bases numbered 12, after V lost 4 bases and J lost 6 bases. The CDR3 is 19 residues long. Germline CDR1 is KGHDR and CDR2 is SFDVKD. CDR3 sequence reads: CATSDPGLAGGKRGNEQFF. The CDR3 nucleotides read TGTGCCACCAGTGACCCGGGACTAGCGGGAGGTAAGCGTGGCAATGAGCAGTTCTTC.

The V and J genes are TRBV5-1 and TRBJ2-2, with a tentative D call TRBD2 (5 bases). V was cut by 5 bases and J by 8 bases, with 7 bases left in between. The germline V gene has CDR1 SGHRS and CDR2 YFSETQ. The CDR3 loop spans 11 amino acids. The DNA for the CDR3 is TGCGCCAGCAGAACTAGTGGGGAGCTGTTTTTT. Translated, it gives CASRTSGELFF.

V usage is TRBV6-6 and J usage is TRBJ2-7, with 14 positions matching TRBD2. This CDR3 has 16 amino acids. Per the germline V gene, CDR1 is MNHNY and CDR2 is SVGAGI (reference sequence). With 6 bases clipped from V and 5 bases from J, the junction kept 9 bases outside the gene matches. This chain's CDR3 is CASRSRGLAGVNEQYF. DNA for the CDR3: TGTGCCAGCAGATCTAGGGGACTAGCGGGAGTTAACGAGCAGTACTTC.

This clonotype came up a few times. This rearrangement joins TRBV5-1 to TRBJ2-1; 7 bases map to TRBD1. Trimming removed 4 bases from V and 9 bases from J; junction bases left unmatched: 4. Germline V lookup: CDR1 SGHRS, CDR2 YFSETQ. This CDR3 contains 12 residues. CDR3 amino acids: CASSLDRFEQFF. CDR3 bases: TGCGCCAGCAGCCTGGACAGGTTTGAGCAGTTCTTC. Looking up the rest from reference TRBV5-1 and TRBJ2-1 gives the full variable domain: KAGVTQTPRYLIKTRGQQVTLSCSPISGHRSVSWYQQTPGQGLQFLFEYFSETQRNKGNFPGRFSGRQFSNSRSEMNVSTLELGDSALYLCASSLDRFEQFFGPGTRLTVL.

The CDR3 loop reads CASSQGAPLRSYEQYF. The CDR3, as DNA: TGTGCCAGCAGCCAAGGGGCCCCCCTTCGATCCTACGAGCAGTACTTC. This rearrangement joins TRBV14 to TRBJ2-7; no clear D gene. Germline lookup yields CDR1 SGHDN and CDR2 FVKESK. V was pared by 1 base and J by 1 base, with 14 bases between. The CDR3 is made up of 16 amino acids.

The chain recombines TRBV20-1 with TRBJ2-1; 13 nucleotides line up with TRBD2. The germline gives CDR1 DFQATT, CDR2 SNEGSKA (reference sequence). The CDR3 sequence is 14 residues long. Trimming took 5 bases from V and 7 from J; bases not matched to a gene: 5. DNA for the CDR3: TGCAGTGCTCCCGGACTAGCGGGAGTAAATGAGCAGTTCTTC. Amino acids: CSAPGLAGVNEQFF.

In its sample, this clonotype was seen a few times. This chain connects TRBV6-6 to TRBJ2-1; TRBD2 agrees at 10 bases. CDR3 length: 15 amino acids. The germline gives CDR1 MNHNY, CDR2 SVGAGI (reference sequence). V gave up 2 bases and J gave up 3 bases; unmatched junction bases: 1. As DNA, the CDR3 is TGTGCCAGCAGTTACGGGACTAGCGACTACAATGAGCAGTTCTTC. The encoded protein is CASSYGTSDYNEQFF.